This TCR beta chain was sequenced in a study of regulatory T cells in long-lasting Graves disease. Stated time point: persistent/refractory GD, antithyroid drugs over 5 years with positive TRAb. Extracted PBMC RNA gave rise to the TCR library. This clonotype occurred a few times. V lost 0 bases and J lost 9, with 21 bases in between. The CDR3 has 16 residues. Per germline, CDR1 LNHNV and CDR2 YYDKDF (reference sequence). With iRepertoire HTBI primers and Arm-PCR of CDR3 regions, TCR beta libraries were built. Using its own MiXCR run on the multiplex PCR reads, TCRdb lists one record per CDR3 protein. Of 650,000 to 850,000 distinct CDR3 sequences listed, approximately 29% were seen once; the top ten hold around 40%.

This sequence was found in a female donor with Graves disease. The chain has TRBV15 and TRBJ2-7; D gene ambiguous. The sequenced sample was peripheral blood mononuclear cells (PBMCs), obtained when the disease was refractory, from a patient treated with antithyroid drugs. The CDR3 reads CATSRDFSISLSVQYF. DNA for the CDR3: TGTGCCACCAGCAGAGATTTCTCTATTAGCCTGTCTGTGCAGTACTTC.